Below are 32 T cell receptor beta chains sequenced from a single sample in a study of CD8 T cells in ankylosing spondylitis. One entry per CDR3 protein results from TCRdb running MiXCR on the 5' RACE reads. The top ten clones hold approximately 5% of a sample with roughly 68,000 distinct CDR3 sequences, roughly 6.2% of them seen once. The specimen was synovial fluid, either unsorted or a sorted T cell fraction (not recorded which). Every receptor here comes from a male donor with ankylosing spondylitis.

This clonotype was recorded at least ten times. The V call is TRBV28, the J call TRBJ2-5; 9 bases agree with TRBD2. CDR3 length equals 16 residues. Germline V gene sequence: CDR1 MDHEN, CDR2 SYDVKM. Unmatched junction bases numbered 9, after V lost 2 bases and J lost 5 bases. The DNA for the CDR3 is TGTGCCAGCAGTTTACCGGGCGGGAGGGCGCGGGAGACCCAGTACTTC. Residues: CASSLPGGRARETQYF.

The chain recombines TRBV27 with TRBJ2-3, with TRBD2 matching over 8 bases. Per germline, CDR1 MNHEY and CDR2 SMNVEV (reference sequence). This CDR3 spans 16 amino acids. V lost 6 bases and J lost 4; bases outside the gene matches: 12. DNA for the CDR3: TGTGCCAGCAGGACCAGGACTAGCCCCGGGGCAGATACGCAGTATTTT. Its translation: CASRTRTSPGADTQYF.

This clonotype turned up a few times. The V gene is TRBV20-1, the J gene TRBJ2-7, with D possibly matching TRBD1 (5 bases). Germline V gives CDR1 DFQATT, CDR2 SNEGSKA (reference sequence). Trimming took 6 bases from V and 2 from J, leaving 17 bases between them. CDR3 length equals 14 residues. The CDR3 loop is CSAPSRQPPYEQYF. The CDR3 nucleotides read TGCAGTGCCCCGAGCCGACAGCCCCCCTACGAGCAGTACTTC.

This clonotype was seen ten or more times. The V gene is TRBV11-3, the J gene TRBJ2-7; TRBD1 matches 9 bases. CDR1 and CDR2 from the germline V gene are SGHNT and YENEEA. The CDR3 is made up of 15 amino acids. Trimming at V came to 5 bases and at J to 0 bases, leaving 5 bases not matched to a gene. In DNA, the CDR3 is TGTGCCAGCAGCCCTAGGACAGGGGACTCCTACGAGCAGTACTTC. It is translated as CASSPRTGDSYEQYF.

This clonotype was seen ten or more times. J is TRBJ2-1 and V is TRBV12-3 or TRBV12-4, with no clear D. This CDR3 contains 18 residues. Trimming stripped 1 base from V and 0 bases from J, with 16 bases between. Here the CDR3 reads CASSLDYYPLSSYNEQFF. The CDR3 DNA is TGTGCCAGCAGTTTAGACTATTACCCCTTAAGCTCCTACAATGAGCAGTTCTTC.

This clonotype was detected ten times or more. This chain joins TRBV29-1 and TRBJ2-3; D uncertain. Germline V CDR1 and CDR2: SQVTM, ANQGSEA. Trimming cost V 7 bases and J 2 bases, with 1 base left between them. The CDR3 loop spans 9 amino acids. CDR3 sequence: CSDTDTQYF. The DNA of the CDR3 is TGCAGCGACACAGATACGCAGTATTTT.

This clonotype was observed many times. V gene TRBV6-1 combines with J gene TRBJ2-7; 7 bases agree with TRBD1. CDR1 MNHNS and CDR2 SASEGT come from the germline V gene. This CDR3 contains 15 residues. J gave up 2 bases and V 4 bases, and 8 bases lay outside the gene matches. DNA for the CDR3: TGTGCCAGCAGTGGTCGACAGGGAGTTACCTACGAGCAGTACTTC. It translates to CASSGRQGVTYEQYF.

This clonotype has ten or more counts. The chain recombines TRBV5-6 with TRBJ1-4, with 9 positions matching TRBD1. The CDR3 consists of 17 residues. Germline assignment: CDR1 SGHDT and CDR2 YYEEEE. Unmatched junction bases numbered 10, after V lost 3 bases and J lost 4 bases. The CDR3 loop reads CASSSTLRDRVNEKLFF. The DNA for the CDR3 is TGTGCCAGCAGCTCTACTCTAAGGGACAGGGTTAATGAAAAACTGTTTTTT.

V and J are TRBV5-1 and TRBJ2-1; D is tentatively TRBD1 or TRBD2 (5 bases each). This CDR3 is built from 18 residues. Germline lookup yields CDR1 SGHRS and CDR2 YFSETQ. V was cut by 0 bases and J by 0 bases, with 16 bases left in between. This chain's CDR3 is CASSLGGPAVGSYNEQFF. The CDR3 DNA sequence: TGCGCCAGCAGCTTGGGGGGACCGGCGGTCGGCTCCTACAATGAGCAGTTCTTC.

This clonotype has ten or more counts. V gene TRBV4-1 combines with J gene TRBJ2-1; 12 bases line up with TRBD2. Germline V gives CDR1 MGHRA, CDR2 YSYEKL. There are 18 residues in the CDR3. V lost 4 bases to trimming and J lost 4 bases; unmatched junction nucleotides: 11. The CDR3 reads CASSPLLGLAGSYNEQFF. CDR3 nucleotides: TGCGCCAGCAGCCCTCTTTTAGGACTAGCGGGATCTTACAATGAGCAGTTCTTC.

This clonotype has only a few counts. J is TRBJ2-1 and V is TRBV27, with 7 bases that match TRBD1. The CDR3 runs to 14 residues. Germline values: CDR1 MNHEY, CDR2 SMNVEV (reference sequence). V lost 5 bases and J lost 12; bases outside the gene matches: 13. The CDR3 bases are TGTGCCAGCAGTGGGGCAGGGGGTTCTTATCGGCAGTTCTTC. Its translation: CASSGAGGSYRQFF.

This clonotype has at least ten counts. This rearrangement joins TRBV7-8 to TRBJ2-3; no firm D call. The CDR3 covers 14 residues. Germline assignment: CDR1 SGHVS and CDR2 FQNEAQ. V lost 1 base to trimming and J lost 2 bases, with 7 bases between them. CDR3 sequence (DNA): TGTGCCAGCAGCTTAGGGCCTTTCACAGATACGCAGTATTTT. Amino acids: CASSLGPFTDTQYF.

Ten or more counts support this clonotype. The V and J genes are TRBV29-1 and TRBJ2-3; the D is unclear. CDR3 size: 12 residues. CDR1 is SQVTM and CDR2 is ANQGSEA in the germline V gene. Between the trimmed V and J ends, which lost 0 bases and 8 bases, there was a span of 9 bases. DNA of the CDR3: TGCAGCGTTGAAGAGGGATCGGCTACGCAGTATTTT. Encoded protein: CSVEEGSATQYF.

This chain joins TRBV7-2 and TRBJ2-1; D is undetermined. V lost 3 bases and J 7 bases, leaving 10 bases between the germline ends. This CDR3 is 13 amino acids long. Germline-derived CDR1 and CDR2 are SGHTA and FQGNSA. The CDR3 loop reads CASSFVATNEQFF. Here the CDR3 DNA reads TGTGCCAGCAGCTTCGTAGCAACAAATGAGCAGTTCTTC.

In this sample, this clonotype turned up once. J is TRBJ2-3 and V is TRBV5-4, with 7 bases identical to TRBD1. Per the germline V gene, CDR1 is SGHNT and CDR2 is YYREEE (reference sequence). The CDR3 contains 15 residues. V was clipped by 4 bases and J by 4 bases; unmatched bases: 9. The DNA for the CDR3 is TGTGCCAGCAGCCCACCCGGGACAGTGGCAGATACGCAGTATTTT. As protein: CASSPPGTVADTQYF.

This clonotype was seen repeatedly, ten times or more. The rearrangement uses TRBV29-1 and TRBJ2-7, with TRBD2 matching 7 bases. Trimming cost V 8 bases and J 3 bases; bases outside gene matches: 16. There are 15 residues in the CDR3. Germline V gene sequence: CDR1 SQVTM, CDR2 ANQGSEA. The CDR3 DNA reads as TGCAGCACACAGGCGGGAGAACTTGGGAGCTACGAGCAGTACTTC. It codes for CSTQAGELGSYEQYF.

V usage is TRBV5-6 and J usage is TRBJ2-5; TRBD1 aligns across 12 bases. Germline lookup yields CDR1 SGHDT and CDR2 YYEEEE. The CDR3 is 15 amino acids. J lost 7 bases, V lost 5 bases, and 9 bases had no gene match. The chain's CDR3 is CASRLPGQGAGTQYF. The CDR3 DNA is TGTGCCAGCAGATTACCGGGACAGGGGGCTGGGACCCAGTACTTC. Full variable domain (rest looked up from reference TRBV5-6 and TRBJ2-5): DAGVTQSPTHLIKTRGQQVTLRCSPKSGHDTVSWYQQALGQGPQFIFQYYEEEERQRGNFPDRFSGHQFPNYSSELNVNALLLGDSALYLCASRLPGQGAGTQYFGPGTRLLVL.

This clonotype was seen ten or more times. V and J are TRBV27 and TRBJ2-4; 10 bases map to TRBD1. This CDR3 is built from 15 residues. The trim removed 3 bases at V and 6 bases at J, leaving 5 bases unmatched. Germline CDR1 MNHEY, CDR2 SMNVEV (reference sequence). CDR3 bases: TGTGCCAGCAGTTTCGACAGGGGGCGCTTAAACATTCAGTACTTC. Translation gives CASSFDRGRLNIQYF.

V and J are TRBV9 and TRBJ2-1; 9 nucleotides agree with TRBD1. Germline CDR1 and CDR2: SGDLS and YYNGEE. The CDR3 has 20 residues. V lost 4 bases and J lost 4; bases outside the gene matches: 21. CDR3 sequence reads: CASSRQGVQLGGGRYNEQFF. The CDR3 nucleotides read TGTGCCAGCAGCAGACAGGGGGTTCAACTAGGGGGTGGTAGATACAATGAGCAGTTCTTC.

This chain uses TRBV3-1 with TRBJ2-2; D not resolved. Germline CDR1 reads LGHDT; CDR2 reads YNNKEL (reference sequence). V shed 1 base and J shed 0 bases, with 12 bases lying between them. This CDR3 is 17 amino acids long. DNA for the CDR3: TGTGCCAGCAGCCAAGCCCTCCTATTTCCGAACACCGGGGAGCTGTTTTTT. It translates to CASSQALLFPNTGELFF.

This chain links TRBV20-1 with TRBJ2-7; 10 nucleotides line up with TRBD2. V lost 5 bases to trimming and J lost 2 bases; unmatched junction nucleotides: 6. In germline, CDR1 is DFQATT, CDR2 SNEGSKA (reference sequence). The CDR3 totals 14 residues. The CDR3 DNA reads TGCAGTGCTCACAGCGGGAGGGCTACCTACGAGCAGTACTTC. Its translation is CSAHSGRATYEQYF.

This clonotype was observed many times. The V gene is TRBV20-1, the J gene TRBJ2-1; TRBD2 agrees at 15 bases. Trimming cost V 6 bases and J 9 bases; bases outside gene matches: 12. Germline V gene sequence: CDR1 DFQATT, CDR2 SNEGSKA (reference sequence). The CDR3 spans 16 residues. The CDR3 loop is CSATGLAGGTKGEQFF. In nucleotides, the CDR3 is TGCAGTGCCACGGGACTAGCGGGAGGAACAAAAGGTGAGCAGTTCTTC.

This clonotype was seen ten or more times. The chain is built from TRBV20-1 and TRBJ1-1; a possible D gene is TRBD1 (5 bases). This CDR3 is 15 amino acids long. Trimming took off 3 bases at V and 2 bases at J, with 16 bases between the two ends. CDR1 and CDR2 (germline): DFQATT, SNEGSKA (reference sequence). The CDR3 is CSARGGPGTNTEAFF. Here the CDR3 DNA reads TGCAGTGCTAGGGGAGGGCCCGGGACTAACACTGAAGCTTTCTTT.

This rearrangement joins TRBV5-6 to TRBJ1-2; D may be TRBD1 (6 bases). CDR1 SGHDT and CDR2 YYEEEE come from the germline V gene. Trimming left V 0 bases short and J 4 bases short, with 13 bases between. CDR3 length: 15 residues. CDR3 coding DNA: TGTGCCAGCAGCTTGGGGACAGATCAATCCTATGGCTACACCTTC. Its protein product is CASSLGTDQSYGYTF.

This clonotype was seen many times. The rearrangement joins TRBV7-2 to TRBJ2-1, with 9 bases identical to TRBD2. Germline values: CDR1 SGHTA, CDR2 FQGNSA. The CDR3 has 15 amino acids. J gave up 9 bases and V 5 bases, and 11 bases lay outside the gene matches. The CDR3 spells CASSPGLARGFEQFF. CDR3 DNA: TGTGCCAGCAGCCCAGGACTAGCGAGGGGGTTTGAGCAGTTCTTC.

This chain links TRBV7-9 with TRBJ2-2; 14 bases agree with TRBD2. The J segment lost 9 bases and the V segment lost 8 bases, leaving 5 bases of the junction unmatched. CDR3 size: 14 residues. Germline-derived CDR1 and CDR2 are SEHNR and FQNEAQ (reference sequence). The CDR3 sequence: CASGTSGSIWELFF. CDR3 nucleotide sequence: TGTGCCAGCGGGACTAGCGGGAGCATCTGGGAGCTGTTTTTT.

This clonotype was counted at least ten times. The chain employs TRBV7-2 and TRBJ2-1, with D possibly being TRBD2 (6 bases). Trimming removed 6 bases from V and 0 bases from J, with 12 bases in between. CDR3 length equals 15 residues. In germline, CDR1 is SGHTA, CDR2 FQGNSA. This CDR3 reads CASSKRGSSYNEQFF. CDR3 nucleotide sequence: TGTGCCAGCAGTAAACGGGGGAGCTCCTACAATGAGCAGTTCTTC.

This clonotype was recorded a few times. The rearrangement links TRBV28 to TRBJ2-3; D call uncertain. V gave up 2 bases and J gave up 0 bases, with 6 bases separating them. This CDR3 spans 14 amino acids. Germline CDR1 MDHEN, CDR2 SYDVKM. The CDR3 region has the DNA TGTGCCAGCAGTTTAAAGGCAAGCACAGATACGCAGTATTTT. Translated: CASSLKASTDTQYF.

This rearrangement joins TRBV20-1 to TRBJ2-7; 7 nucleotides agree with TRBD2. Trimming took 1 base from V and 2 from J; bases not matched to a gene: 8. CDR3 size: 15 residues. Germline CDR1 is DFQATT and CDR2 is SNEGSKA (reference sequence). The CDR3 nucleotides are TGCAGTGCTAGAGTTGGGGCTAGCGGCACCTACGAGCAGTACTTC. Translating it yields CSARVGASGTYEQYF.

There are many counts of this clonotype. This chain connects TRBV3-1 to TRBJ2-1; the D gene is possibly TRBD2 (6 bases). CDR1 is LGHDT, CDR2 YNNKEL, per germline (reference sequence). V shed 4 bases and J shed 6 bases, with 19 bases lying between them. The CDR3 length is 16 residues. CDR3 residues: CASSPRETRRANEQFF. For the CDR3, the DNA is TGTGCCAGCAGCCCAAGGGAGACTAGAAGGGCCAATGAGCAGTTCTTC.

This clonotype was seen at least ten times. The genes are TRBV5-5 and TRBJ2-1, with 7 bases identical to TRBD2. This CDR3 region has 14 residues. CDR1 SGHKS and CDR2 YYEKEE come from the germline V gene (reference sequence). The junction had 8 bases not matched to a gene; V was cut back by 4 bases and J by 7 bases. The CDR3 protein is CASSPRDYGNEQFF. The CDR3 bases are TGTGCCAGCAGCCCCAGGGACTACGGAAATGAGCAGTTCTTC.

There are many counts of this clonotype. V usage is TRBV28 and J usage is TRBJ2-7, with 8 positions matching TRBD2. Germline V lookup: CDR1 MDHEN, CDR2 SYDVKM. There are 15 residues in the CDR3. With V trimmed by 5 bases and J by 2 bases, 8 bases remained unmatched. The CDR3 nucleotides are TGTGCCAGCAGTCCCGCAGCGGGAGACGCCTACGAGCAGTACTTC. It yields the protein CASSPAAGDAYEQYF.